This entry concerns a single T cell receptor (beta chain). The junction departs from the called germline gene at one end, perhaps through a read error. The germline V gene has CDR1 SSHAT and CDR2 FNYEAQ (reference sequence). The CDR3 contains 13 residues. This record comes from a study of control samples from healthy donors and cancer patients. Measured with immunoSEQ multiplex PCR; TCRdb has only the in-frame clones, and not every one. The data contain 150,000 to 200,000 clones, approximately 94% of them singletons. The chain employs TRBV7-7 and TRBJ2-1, with TRBD1 as a possible D gene (5 bases). Sequenced input: blood. The origin of this receptor is a woman under 30 in good health. Written as DNA, the CDR3 is TGTGCTAGCAGTCCTCCACAGGCTAATGAGCAGTTCTTC. Its translation is CASSPPQANEQFF. The full variable domain, its missing parts supplied by reference TRBV7-7 and TRBJ2-1, is GAGVSQSPRYKVTKRGQDVTLRCDPISSHATLYWYQQALGQGPEFLTYFNYEAQPDKSGLPSDRFSAERPEGSISTLTIQRTEQRDSAMYRCASSPPQANEQFFGPGTRLTVL.